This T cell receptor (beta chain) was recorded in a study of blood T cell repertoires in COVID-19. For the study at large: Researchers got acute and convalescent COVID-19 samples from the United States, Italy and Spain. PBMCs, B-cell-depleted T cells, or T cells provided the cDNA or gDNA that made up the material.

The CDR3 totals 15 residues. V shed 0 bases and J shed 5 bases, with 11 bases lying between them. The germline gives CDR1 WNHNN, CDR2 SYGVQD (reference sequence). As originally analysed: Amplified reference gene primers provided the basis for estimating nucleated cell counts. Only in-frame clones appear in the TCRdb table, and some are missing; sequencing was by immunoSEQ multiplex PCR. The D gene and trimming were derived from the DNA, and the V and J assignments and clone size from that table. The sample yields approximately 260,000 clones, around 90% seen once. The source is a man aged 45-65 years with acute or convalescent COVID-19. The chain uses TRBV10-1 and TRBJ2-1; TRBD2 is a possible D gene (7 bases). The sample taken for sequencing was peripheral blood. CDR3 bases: TGCGCCAGCAGTGAGTCAGGGGGACTAAACAATGAGCAGTTCTTC. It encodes CASSESGGLNNEQFF.